This TCR beta chain was identified during a study of identical twins. Via MiXCR, TCRdb re-called the 5' RACE reads, giving one row per CDR3 protein. Found here are 280,000 or so distinct CDR3 sequences, under 9.5% of them singletons; the top ten hold approximately 2%. Germline CDR1 and CDR2: DFQATT and SNEGSKA (reference sequence). V was pared by 5 bases and J by 5 bases, with 11 bases of the junction left unmatched. This CDR3 spans 15 amino acids. General study results and limits: When twins shared out-of-frame alpha sequences, those sequences had excess low generation probability.

This clonotype has a handful of counts. Its antigen is unknown. The data were also submitted as part of a second study, on yellow fever vaccine responses in identical twins.

The rearrangement links TRBV20-1 to TRBJ2-3; TRBD2 matches 9 bases. Material: memory (CD45RO+) T cells sorted from blood. The TCR sequence derives from a woman younger than 30 in good health. The CDR3 coding sequence is TGCAGTGCTCAGGGTAGCGGGAGTGGGGGAGATACGCAGTATTTT. Protein product: CSAQGSGSGGDTQYF.